These 16 T cell receptor beta chains came from one sample sequenced in a study of shared clonotypes between healthy human individuals. TCRdb keeps only in-frame clones here, not all; method: immunoSEQ multiplex PCR. Of some 1.1 million clones listed, approximately 77% are singletons. The material sequenced was memory CD4+ T cells from PBMCs. Subset: CD45RA-negative fraction. Receptors originate from a man aged 18 to 29 in good health. Some clones in this sample may be carry-over from other donors' samples.

The chain is built from TRBV30 and TRBJ2-7, with a possible D match to TRBD2 (5 bases). The CDR3 runs to 14 residues. V lost 5 bases and J 0 bases, leaving 14 bases between the germline ends. Germline-derived CDR1 and CDR2 are GTSNPN and SVGIG (reference sequence). Written as DNA, the CDR3 is TGTGCCTGGGCCCAGTGGACTGGCTCCTACGAGCAGTACTTC. Encoded protein: CAWAQWTGSYEQYF.

In regard to this clone: A much larger clonotype is one base distant, so this may be a read error. The chain is built from TRBV6-6 and TRBJ2-7; D call uncertain. The length of the CDR3 is 11 residues. Trimming left V 6 bases short and J 0 bases short, with 3 bases between. CDR1 MNHNY and CDR2 SVGAGI come from the germline V gene (reference sequence). The CDR3 region has the DNA TGTGCCAGCAGGGTCTCCTACGAGCAGTACTTC. Amino acids: CASRVSYEQYF.

V gene TRBV23-1 combines with J gene TRBJ1-5; D gene ambiguous. TRBV23-1 is annotated as an ORF whose role is uncertain. The CDR3 spans 15 residues. Trimming cost V 2 bases and J 5 bases, with 13 bases left between them. CDR3 sequence (DNA): TGCGCCAGCAGTCAACGATCGAGGAATGATCAGCCCCAGCATTTT. Translated: CASSQRSRNDQPQHF.

The V call is TRBV30, the J call TRBJ2-7, with 9 bases fitting TRBD1. The germline CDR1 and CDR2 sequences are GTSNPN and SVGIG (reference sequence). Trimming took 3 bases from V and 3 from J; bases not matched to a gene: 21. There are 19 residues in the CDR3. The CDR3 nucleotides are TGTGCCTGGAGCGACATCTCCTTCCGGGACAGGGTTACCAACTACGAGCAGTACTTC. It yields the protein CAWSDISFRDRVTNYEQYF.

The V call is TRBV30, the J call TRBJ1-4; D is unclear. The CDR3 length is 11 residues. Per the germline V gene, CDR1 is GTSNPN and CDR2 is SVGIG (reference sequence). Trimming removed 0 bases from V and 8 bases from J, with 4 bases in between. The CDR3 here is CAWSVAEKLFF. The CDR3 region has the DNA TGTGCCTGGAGTGTCGCCGAAAAACTGTTTTTT.

This rearrangement joins TRBV7-8 to TRBJ1-1, with D possibly TRBD1 on 5 matching bases. The CDR3 totals 13 residues. V dropped 5 bases and J dropped 7 bases, with 14 bases sitting between them. The germline V gene has CDR1 SGHVS and CDR2 FQNEAQ. CDR3 in amino acids: CASSRDGSSEAFF. The CDR3 DNA reads TGTGCCAGCAGCCGGGACGGGAGTAGTGAAGCTTTCTTT. Full variable domain (missing parts from reference TRBV7-8 and TRBJ1-1): GAGVSQSPRYKVAKRGQDVALRCDPISGHVSLFWYQQALGQGPEFLTYFQNEAQLDKSGLPSDRFFAERPEGSVSTLKIQRTQQEDSAVYLCASSRDGSSEAFFGQGTRLTVV.

This clone appeared once. The CDR3 sequence: CASSLGPGYGYTF. CDR3 sequence (DNA): TGTGCCAGCAGCTTAGGACCTGGATATGGCTACACCTTC. V usage is TRBV7-7 and J usage is TRBJ1-2; no clear D. Germline lookup yields CDR1 SSHAT and CDR2 FNYEAQ (reference sequence). The CDR3 extends over 13 amino acids. Trimming removed 1 base at V and 5 bases at J, with 8 bases between.

The genes are TRBV5-1 and TRBJ2-2; D unresolved. V was pared by 8 bases and J by 0 bases, with 11 bases between. CDR1 is SGHRS, CDR2 YFSETQ, per germline. The CDR3 contains 14 residues. The chain's CDR3 is CASRASPNTGELFF. The DNA of the CDR3 is TGCGCCAGTCGGGCGTCCCCGAACACCGGGGAGCTGTTTTTT.

This clone showed up just once. The chain joins TRBV28 to TRBJ2-2, with D uncertain. V was pared by 3 bases and J by 5 bases, with 16 bases between. The CDR3 is 16 residues long. CDR1 and CDR2 (germline): MDHEN, SYDVKM. CDR3 residues: CASSLFNRKDTGELFF. DNA of the CDR3: TGTGCCAGCAGTTTGTTTAATCGCAAAGATACCGGGGAGCTGTTTTTT.

This clone was recorded many times. V gene TRBV7-9 combines with J gene TRBJ2-7; a weak D match, TRBD2 (7 bases). The germline V gene encodes CDR1 SEHNR and CDR2 FQNEAQ (reference sequence). V lost 5 bases and J 6 bases, leaving 29 bases between the germline ends. The CDR3 sequence is 18 residues long. CDR3 sequence reads: CASSVMKNPGGAPGEQYF. The CDR3, as DNA: TGTGCCAGCAGCGTTATGAAAAATCCTGGGGGGGCCCCTGGCGAGCAGTACTTC.

The V and J genes are TRBV15 and TRBJ2-3; 8 bases line up with TRBD1. The length of the CDR3 is 16 residues. V lost 5 bases to trimming and J lost 7 bases; unmatched junction nucleotides: 14. Germline CDR1 and CDR2: LNHNV and YYDKDF (reference sequence). The DNA of the CDR3 is TGTGCCACCAGCTCCCACAGGGGGGACCCCACTTATACGCAGTATTTT. Translation: CATSSHRGDPTYTQYF.

The V and J genes are TRBV4-2 and TRBJ2-2; D not certain. The CDR3 is 14 amino acids. V dropped 4 bases and J dropped 2 bases, with 8 bases sitting between them. Germline V gene lookup returns CDR1 LGHNA and CDR2 YNFKEQ. CDR3 nucleotide sequence: TGTGCCAGCAGCCCATCCATTAACACCGGGGAGCTGTTTTTT. Protein product: CASSPSINTGELFF.

The CDR3 nucleotides are TGTGCCAGCAGTGGGGGCTGGTTGGAGACCCAGTACTTC. Its protein is CASSGGWLETQYF. V usage is TRBV6-1 and J usage is TRBJ2-5; D perhaps matches TRBD1 (5 bases). Trimming left V 4 bases short and J 5 bases short, with 11 bases between. Germline CDR1 is MNHNS and CDR2 is SASEGT. The CDR3 loop spans 13 amino acids.

The chain employs TRBV30 and TRBJ2-5; D is uncertain. TRBJ2-7 matches the DNA end more closely, so the J call is doubtful. The CDR3 has 12 residues. Germline-derived CDR1 and CDR2 are GTSNPN and SVGIG (reference sequence). The CDR3 loop is CAWQDLVTEQYF. The DNA of the CDR3 is TGTGCCTGGCAGGACCTCGTCACCGAGCAGTACTTC.

A few counts support this clone. The chain carries TRBV30 and TRBJ1-2, with D unresolved. CDR1 GTSNPN and CDR2 SVGIG come from the germline V gene (reference sequence). V gave up 3 bases and J gave up 4 bases, with 6 bases separating them. CDR3 length equals 11 residues. This CDR3 is CAWSHRYGYTF. CDR3 DNA: TGTGCCTGGAGCCACCGCTATGGCTACACCTTC.

This sequence joins TRBV6-1 and TRBJ1-5, with D maybe TRBD1 (5 bases). The V gene lost 3 bases and the J gene lost 0 bases, with 12 bases spanning the gap. The germline gives CDR1 MNHNS, CDR2 SASEGT. The CDR3 is made up of 16 amino acids. The CDR3 DNA reads TGTGCCAGCAGTGACAGGGTACCTAATAGCAATCAGCCCCAGCATTTT. Protein: CASSDRVPNSNQPQHF.